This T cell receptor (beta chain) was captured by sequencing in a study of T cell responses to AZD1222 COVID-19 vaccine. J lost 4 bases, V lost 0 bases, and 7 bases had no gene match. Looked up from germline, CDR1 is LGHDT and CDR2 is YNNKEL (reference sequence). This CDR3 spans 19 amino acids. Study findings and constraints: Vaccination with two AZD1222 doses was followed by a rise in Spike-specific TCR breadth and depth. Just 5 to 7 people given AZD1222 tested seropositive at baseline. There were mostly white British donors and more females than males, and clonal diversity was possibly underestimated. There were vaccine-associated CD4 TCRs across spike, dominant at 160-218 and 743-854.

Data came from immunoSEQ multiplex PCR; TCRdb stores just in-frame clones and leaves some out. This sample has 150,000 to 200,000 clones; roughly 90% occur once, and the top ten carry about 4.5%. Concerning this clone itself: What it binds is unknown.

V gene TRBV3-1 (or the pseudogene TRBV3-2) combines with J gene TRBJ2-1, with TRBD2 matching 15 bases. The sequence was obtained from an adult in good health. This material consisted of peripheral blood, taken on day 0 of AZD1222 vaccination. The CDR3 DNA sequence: TGTGCCAGCAGCCAAGATCTGAGGACTAGCGGGAGGGTGTACAATGAGCAGTTCTTC. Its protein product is CASSQDLRTSGRVYNEQFF.